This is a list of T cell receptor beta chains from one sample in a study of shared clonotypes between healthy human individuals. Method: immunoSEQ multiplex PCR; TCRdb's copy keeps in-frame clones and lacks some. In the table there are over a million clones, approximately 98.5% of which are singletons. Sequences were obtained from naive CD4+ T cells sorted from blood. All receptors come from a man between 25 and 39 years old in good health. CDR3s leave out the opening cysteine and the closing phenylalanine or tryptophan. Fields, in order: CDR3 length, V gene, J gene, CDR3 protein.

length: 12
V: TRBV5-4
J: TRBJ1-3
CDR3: ASSLAGAGNTIY

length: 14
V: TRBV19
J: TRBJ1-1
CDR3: ASSIQGRKWNTEAF

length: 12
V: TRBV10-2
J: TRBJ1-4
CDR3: ASTPGLEREKLF

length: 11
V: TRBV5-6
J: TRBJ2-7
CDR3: ASRQQGWYEQY

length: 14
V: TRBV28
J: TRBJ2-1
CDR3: ASSLWRGVGYNEQF

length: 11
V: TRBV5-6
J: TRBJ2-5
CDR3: ASSSYGQETQY

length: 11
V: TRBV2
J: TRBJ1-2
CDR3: ASRGTDNYGYT

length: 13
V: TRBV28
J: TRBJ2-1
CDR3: ASSLEGISYNEQF

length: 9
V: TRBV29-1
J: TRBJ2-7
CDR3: SVRDTYEQY

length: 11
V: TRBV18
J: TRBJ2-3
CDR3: ASSPSSPDTQY

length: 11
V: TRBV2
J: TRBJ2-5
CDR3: ASSDRAEETQY

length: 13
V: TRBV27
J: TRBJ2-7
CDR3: ASSLSAGGPYEQY

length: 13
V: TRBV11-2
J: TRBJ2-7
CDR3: ASSFGAGGPYEQY

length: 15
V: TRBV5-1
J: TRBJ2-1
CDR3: ASSLTGKRSVADEQF

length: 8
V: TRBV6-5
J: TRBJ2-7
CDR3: ASGFYEQY

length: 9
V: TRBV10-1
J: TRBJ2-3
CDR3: ASKVRNTQY

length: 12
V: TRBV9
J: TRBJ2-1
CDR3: ASSVGEAYNEQF

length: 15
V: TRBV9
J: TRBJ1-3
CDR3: ASSGATGQGAGNTIY

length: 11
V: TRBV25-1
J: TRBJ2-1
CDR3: ASSFRREHEQF

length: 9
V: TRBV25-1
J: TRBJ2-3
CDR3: ASSRDLTQY

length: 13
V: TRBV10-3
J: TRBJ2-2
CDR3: AISAGGGVTGELF

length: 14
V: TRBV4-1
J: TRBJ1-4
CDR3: ASSQGSGTGNEKLF

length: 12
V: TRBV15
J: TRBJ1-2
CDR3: ATSREGLPYGYT

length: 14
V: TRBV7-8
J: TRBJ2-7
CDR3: ASSKTTSGTTYEQY

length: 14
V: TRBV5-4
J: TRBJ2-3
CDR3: ASSSTSGLRTDTQY

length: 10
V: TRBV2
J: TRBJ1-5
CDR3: ASAGANQPQH

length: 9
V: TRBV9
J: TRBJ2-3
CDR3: ASSRSGTQY

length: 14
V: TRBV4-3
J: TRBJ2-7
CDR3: ASSQGGSGRVGEQY

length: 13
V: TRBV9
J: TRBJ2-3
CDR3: ASSVELEGPDTQY

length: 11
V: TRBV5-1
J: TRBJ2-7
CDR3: ASSSRDNYEQY

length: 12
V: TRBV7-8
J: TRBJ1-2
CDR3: ASRFSEAVGGYT

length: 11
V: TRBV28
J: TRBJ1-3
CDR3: ASSAPFRDTIY

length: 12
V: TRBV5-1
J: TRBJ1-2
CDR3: ASSYGEVGYGYT

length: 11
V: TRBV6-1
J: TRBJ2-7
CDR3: ASRLSGNYEQY

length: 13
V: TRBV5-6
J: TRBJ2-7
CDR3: ASSLEAGWAYEQY

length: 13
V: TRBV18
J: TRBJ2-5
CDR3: ASSPIGGIQETQY

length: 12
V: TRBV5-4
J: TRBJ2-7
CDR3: ASSLAGGRVEQY